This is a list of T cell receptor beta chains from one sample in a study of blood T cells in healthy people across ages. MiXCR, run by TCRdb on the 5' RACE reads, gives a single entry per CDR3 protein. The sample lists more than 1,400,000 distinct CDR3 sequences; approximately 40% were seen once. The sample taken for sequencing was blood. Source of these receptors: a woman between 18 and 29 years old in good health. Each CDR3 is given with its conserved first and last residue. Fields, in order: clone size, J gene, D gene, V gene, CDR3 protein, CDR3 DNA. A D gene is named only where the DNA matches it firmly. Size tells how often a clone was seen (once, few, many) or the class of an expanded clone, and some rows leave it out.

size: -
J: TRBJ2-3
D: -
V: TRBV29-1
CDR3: CSVGLYTDTQYF
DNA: TGCAGCGTTGGTCTCTACACAGATACGCAGTATTTT

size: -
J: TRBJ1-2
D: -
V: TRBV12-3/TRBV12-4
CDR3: CASSLDPSGNYGYTF
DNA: TGTGCCAGCAGTTTAGACCCCTCAGGGAACTATGGCTACACCTTC

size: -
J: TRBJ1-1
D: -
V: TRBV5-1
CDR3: CASSSSSGGTNTEAFF
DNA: TGCGCCAGCAGCTCCTCCTCTGGGGGAACCAACACTGAAGCTTTCTTT

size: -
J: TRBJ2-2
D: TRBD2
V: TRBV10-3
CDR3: CATQGLAGATNTGELFF
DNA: TGTGCCACCCAGGGACTAGCGGGGGCTACGAACACCGGGGAGCTGTTTTTT

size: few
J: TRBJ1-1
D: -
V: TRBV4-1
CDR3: CASSHLQGEDTEAFF
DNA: TGCGCCAGCAGCCACCTACAGGGAGAGGACACTGAAGCTTTCTTT

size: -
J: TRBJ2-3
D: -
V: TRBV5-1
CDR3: CASRRGASGDTQYF
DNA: TGCGCCAGCAGGAGAGGGGCTAGTGGCGATACGCAGTATTTT

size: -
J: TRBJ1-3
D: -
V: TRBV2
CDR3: CASSPLGPLSGNTIYF
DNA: TGTGCCAGCAGCCCTTTGGGCCCTTTATCTGGAAACACCATATATTTT

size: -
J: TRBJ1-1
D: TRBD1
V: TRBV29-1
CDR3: CSVDQGGNTEAFF
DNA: TGCAGCGTTGACCAGGGGGGGAACACTGAAGCTTTCTTT

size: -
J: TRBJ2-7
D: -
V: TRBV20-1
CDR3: CSARPSVARESEQYF
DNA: TGCAGTGCTAGACCCAGTGTCGCCCGGGAATCCGAGCAGTACTTC

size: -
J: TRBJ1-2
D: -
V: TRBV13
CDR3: CANSTGTQGFYGYTF
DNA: TGTGCCAACAGCACCGGGACACAAGGTTTCTATGGCTACACCTTC

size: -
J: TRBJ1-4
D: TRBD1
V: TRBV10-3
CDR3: CAIRGTGGGEKLFF
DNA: TGTGCCATCCGGGGGACAGGGGGCGGTGAAAAACTGTTTTTT

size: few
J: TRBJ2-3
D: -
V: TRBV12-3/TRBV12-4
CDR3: CASSVGFLDTQYF
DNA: TGTGCCAGCAGTGTGGGCTTCTTGGATACGCAGTATTTT

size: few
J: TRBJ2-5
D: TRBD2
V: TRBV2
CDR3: CASTLGLAGEETQYF
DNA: TGTGCCAGCACTCTCGGACTAGCGGGAGAAGAGACCCAGTACTTC

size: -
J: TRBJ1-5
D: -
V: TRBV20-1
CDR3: CSARSESNRPQHF
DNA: TGCAGTGCTAGAAGCGAAAGCAATCGGCCCCAGCATTTT

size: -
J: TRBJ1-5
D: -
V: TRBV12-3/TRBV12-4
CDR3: CASRRAAAEYSNQPQHF
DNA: TGTGCCAGCAGACGGGCCGCAGCAGAATATAGCAATCAGCCCCAGCATTTT

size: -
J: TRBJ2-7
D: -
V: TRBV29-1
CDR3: CSVDLPPGEQYF
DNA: TGCAGCGTTGACCTCCCCCCCGGTGAGCAGTACTTC

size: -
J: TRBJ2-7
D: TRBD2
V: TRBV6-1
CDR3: CASSSHLAGAEQYF
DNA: TGTGCCAGCAGTTCCCATCTAGCGGGGGCCGAGCAGTACTTC

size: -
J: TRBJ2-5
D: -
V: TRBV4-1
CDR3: CASSQDGGGTREQYF
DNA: TGCGCCAGCAGCCAAGATGGAGGCGGGACTCGGGAGCAGTACTTC

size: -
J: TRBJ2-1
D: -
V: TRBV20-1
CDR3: CSALKKKVNEQFF
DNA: TGCAGTGCGCTAAAGAAGAAGGTGAATGAGCAGTTCTTC

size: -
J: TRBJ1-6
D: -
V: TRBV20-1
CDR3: CSASGAINSPLHF
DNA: TGCAGTGCTAGTGGGGCGATTAATTCACCCCTCCACTTT

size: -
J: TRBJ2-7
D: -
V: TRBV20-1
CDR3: CSAPARSPMDEQYF
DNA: TGCAGTGCCCCGGCCAGGAGCCCAATGGACGAGCAGTACTTC